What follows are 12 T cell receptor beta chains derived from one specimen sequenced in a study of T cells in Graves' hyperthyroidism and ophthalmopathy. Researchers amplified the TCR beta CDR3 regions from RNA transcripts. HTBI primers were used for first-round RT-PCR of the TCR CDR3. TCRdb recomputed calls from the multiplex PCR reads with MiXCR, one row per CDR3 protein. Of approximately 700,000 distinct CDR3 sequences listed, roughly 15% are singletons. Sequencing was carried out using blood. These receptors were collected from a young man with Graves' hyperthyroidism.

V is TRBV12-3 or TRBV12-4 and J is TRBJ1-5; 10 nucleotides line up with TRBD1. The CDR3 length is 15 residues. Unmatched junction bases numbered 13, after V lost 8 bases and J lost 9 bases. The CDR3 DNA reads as TGTGCCAGCGGCCCCTCCGGGACAGGGGAAACGCCCCAGCATTTT. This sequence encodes CASGPSGTGETPQHF.

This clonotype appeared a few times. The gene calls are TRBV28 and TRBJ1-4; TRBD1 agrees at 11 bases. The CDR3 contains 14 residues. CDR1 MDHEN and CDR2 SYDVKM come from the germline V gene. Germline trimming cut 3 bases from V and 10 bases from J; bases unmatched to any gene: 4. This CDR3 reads CASSLGTGGRKLFF. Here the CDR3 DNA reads TGTGCCAGCAGTTTGGGGACAGGGGGACGAAAACTGTTTTTT. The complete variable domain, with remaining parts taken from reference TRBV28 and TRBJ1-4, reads DVKVTQSSRYLVKRTGEKVFLECVQDMDHENMFWYRQDPGLGLRLIYFSYDVKMKEKGDIPEGYSVSREKKERFSLILESASTNQTSMYLCASSLGTGGRKLFFGSGTQLSVL.

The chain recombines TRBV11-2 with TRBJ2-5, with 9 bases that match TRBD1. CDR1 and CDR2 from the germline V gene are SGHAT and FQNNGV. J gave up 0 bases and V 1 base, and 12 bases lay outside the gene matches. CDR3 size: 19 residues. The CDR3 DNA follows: TGTGCCAGCAGCTTAGGTCCGGGACAGGGAAACCCGTACCAAGAGACCCAGTACTTC. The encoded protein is CASSLGPGQGNPYQETQYF.

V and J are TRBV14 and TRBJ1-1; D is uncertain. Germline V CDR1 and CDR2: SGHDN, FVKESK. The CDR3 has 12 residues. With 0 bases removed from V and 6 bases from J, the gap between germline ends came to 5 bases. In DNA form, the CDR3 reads TGTGCCAGCAGCCAAGATAACCCTGAAGCTTTCTTT. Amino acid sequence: CASSQDNPEAFF.

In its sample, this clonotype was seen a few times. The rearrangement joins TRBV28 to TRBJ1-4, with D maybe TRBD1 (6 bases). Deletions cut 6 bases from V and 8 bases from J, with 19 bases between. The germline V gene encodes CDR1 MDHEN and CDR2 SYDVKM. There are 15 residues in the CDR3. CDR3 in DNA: TGTGCCAGCAGCCCAGAAGGGGGAGGACGGGAAAAACTGTTTTTT. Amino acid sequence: CASSPEGGGREKLFF.

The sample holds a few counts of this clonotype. CDR3 residues: CASRTSPSYNEQFF. In DNA, the CDR3 is TGTGCCAGCAGAACTAGTCCGTCCTACAATGAGCAGTTCTTC. V gene TRBV2 combines with J gene TRBJ2-1; TRBD2 might be the D (5 bases). Germline V gene data show CDR1 as SNHLY and CDR2 as FYNNEI. The CDR3 spans 14 residues. V lost 6 bases and J lost 1, with 10 bases in between.

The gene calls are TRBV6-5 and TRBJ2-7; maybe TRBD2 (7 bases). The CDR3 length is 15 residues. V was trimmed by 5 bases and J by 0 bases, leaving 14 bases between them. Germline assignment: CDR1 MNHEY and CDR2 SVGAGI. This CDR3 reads CASSHGRGASYEQYF. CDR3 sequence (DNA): TGTGCCAGCAGTCACGGACGGGGGGCCTCCTACGAGCAGTACTTC.

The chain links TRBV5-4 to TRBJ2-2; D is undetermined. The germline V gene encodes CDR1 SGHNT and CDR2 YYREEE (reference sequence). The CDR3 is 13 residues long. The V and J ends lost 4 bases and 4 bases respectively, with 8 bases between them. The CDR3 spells CASSGVSTGELFF. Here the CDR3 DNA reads TGTGCCAGCAGCGGAGTTAGCACCGGGGAGCTGTTTTTT.

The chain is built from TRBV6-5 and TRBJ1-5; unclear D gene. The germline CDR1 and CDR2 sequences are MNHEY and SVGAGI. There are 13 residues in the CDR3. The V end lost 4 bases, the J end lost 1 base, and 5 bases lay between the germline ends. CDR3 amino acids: CASSSLSNQPQHF. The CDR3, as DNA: TGTGCCAGCAGTTCACTGAGCAATCAGCCCCAGCATTTT.

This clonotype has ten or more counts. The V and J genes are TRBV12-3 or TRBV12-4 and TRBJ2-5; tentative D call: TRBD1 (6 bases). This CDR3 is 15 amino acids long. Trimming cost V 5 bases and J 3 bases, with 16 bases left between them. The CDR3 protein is CASSPTGPAEETQYF. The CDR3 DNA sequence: TGTGCCAGCAGTCCCACAGGGCCGGCTGAAGAGACCCAGTACTTC.

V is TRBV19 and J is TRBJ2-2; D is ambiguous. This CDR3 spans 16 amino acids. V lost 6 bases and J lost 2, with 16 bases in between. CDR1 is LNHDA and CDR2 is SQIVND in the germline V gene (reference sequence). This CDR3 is CASRVWGSGNTGELFF. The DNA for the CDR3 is TGTGCCAGTAGAGTCTGGGGTTCTGGCAACACCGGGGAGCTGTTTTTT.

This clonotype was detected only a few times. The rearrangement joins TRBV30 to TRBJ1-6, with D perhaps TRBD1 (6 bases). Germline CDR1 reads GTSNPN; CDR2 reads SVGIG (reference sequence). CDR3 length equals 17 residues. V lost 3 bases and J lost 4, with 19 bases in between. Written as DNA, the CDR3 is TGTGCCTGGAGGGATTTCATCGGGACACCGTATAATTCACCCCTCCACTTT. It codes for CAWRDFIGTPYNSPLHF.